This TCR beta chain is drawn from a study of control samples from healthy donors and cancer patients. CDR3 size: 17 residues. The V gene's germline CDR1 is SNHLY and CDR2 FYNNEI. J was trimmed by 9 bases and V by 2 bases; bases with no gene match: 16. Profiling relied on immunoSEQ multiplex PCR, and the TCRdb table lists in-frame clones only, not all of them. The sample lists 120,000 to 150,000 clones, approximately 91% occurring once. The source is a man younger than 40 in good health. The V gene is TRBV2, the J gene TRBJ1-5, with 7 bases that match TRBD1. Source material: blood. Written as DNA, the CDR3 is TGTGCCAGCAGTGAACCAGCACAGGGGCCGTCCAGGGGGCCCCAGCATTTT. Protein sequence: CASSEPAQGPSRGPQHF.